This T cell receptor (beta chain) was sequenced in a study of blood T cell repertoires in COVID-19. In the study overall: COVID-19 samples, acute and convalescent, were from the United States, Italy and Spain. The analysed material was cDNA or gDNA that came from T cells, B-cell-depleted T cells, or PBMCs.

Trimming took 5 bases from V and 1 from J, leaving 10 bases between them. Germline V CDR1 and CDR2: SNHLY, FYNNEI. There are 14 residues in the CDR3. As handled by the study authors: Nucleated cell number was recorded as an estimate derived from reference gene primer amplification. TCRdb keeps only in-frame clones here, not all; method: immunoSEQ multiplex PCR. Clonal size and the V and J genes are those of that table, whereas D and trimming came from the DNA. The sample includes 450,000 to 500,000 clones, 70% to 90% seen only once; the top ten take approximately 2.9%. The sequenced sample consisted of peripheral blood. This TCR was recovered from a human donor in a cohort sampled during active COVID-19. The V gene is TRBV2, the J gene TRBJ2-3; possibly TRBD2 for D (6 bases). The CDR3 nucleotides are TGTGCCAGCAGTCGGGCGGGGCGCACAGATACGCAGTATTTT. Translated: CASSRAGRTDTQYF.